This T cell receptor (beta chain) was retrieved from a study of identical twins. Findings of the study overall: While abundant cord blood beta clonotypes carried fewer insertions, memory repertoires showed no such pattern. Among beta out-of-frame sequences, excess sharing between twins appeared weaker. The conclusions drew on cross-sectional statistical analysis instead of tracking the same donors.

Germline V gives CDR1 SGHRS, CDR2 YFSETQ. This CDR3 comprises 15 residues. V lost 4 bases and J lost 5; bases outside the gene matches: 8. Concerning this clonotype: The antigen is undetermined.

A universal primer binding site was introduced by template switching. The final cDNA contained unique molecular identifiers. Using its own MiXCR run on the 5' RACE reads, TCRdb lists one record per CDR3 protein. The sample shows 550,000 to 800,000 distinct CDR3 sequences, roughly 7.1% of them seen only once. The sample was also reused in another study, on yellow fever vaccine responses in identical twins.

This sequence joins TRBV5-1 and TRBJ2-1, with TRBD2 matching 8 bases. The specimen was PBMCs. The receptor's source is a young woman in good health. The CDR3 loop reads CASSITSGLNNEQFF. CDR3 DNA sequence: TGCGCCAGCAGCATTACTAGCGGCCTTAACAATGAGCAGTTCTTC.